This TCR beta chain was identified in a study of cytomegalovirus exposure and HLA in healthy donors. TCRdb keeps only in-frame clones here, not all; method: immunoSEQ multiplex PCR. The sample has some 110,000 clones, about 88% seen once; the top ten hold approximately 4.5%. Trimming at V came to 6 bases and at J to 7 bases, leaving 7 bases not matched to a gene. Germline CDR1 is SNHLY and CDR2 is FYNNEI. This CDR3 spans 14 amino acids. Sequences were obtained from PBMCs. The clonotype comes from a young man in good health and CMV-seropositive. The chain has TRBV2 and TRBJ1-4; TRBD1 agrees at 8 bases. CDR3 residues: CASSPGQVGEKLFF. The DNA for the CDR3 is TGTGCCAGCAGCCCGGGACAGGTTGGTGAAAAACTGTTTTTT.